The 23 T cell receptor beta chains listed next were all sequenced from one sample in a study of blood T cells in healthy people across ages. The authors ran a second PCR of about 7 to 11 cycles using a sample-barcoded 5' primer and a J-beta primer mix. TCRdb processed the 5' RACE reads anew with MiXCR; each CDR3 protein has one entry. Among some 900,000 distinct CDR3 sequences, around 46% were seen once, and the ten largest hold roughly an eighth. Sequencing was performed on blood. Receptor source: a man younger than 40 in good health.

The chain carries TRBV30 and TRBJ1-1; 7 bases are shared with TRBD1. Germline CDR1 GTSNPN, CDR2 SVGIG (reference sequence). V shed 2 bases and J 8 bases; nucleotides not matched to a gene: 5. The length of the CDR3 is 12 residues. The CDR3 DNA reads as TGTGCCTGGAGTTGGACAGGCGACGAAGCTTTCTTT. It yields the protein CAWSWTGDEAFF.

The CDR3, as DNA: TGTGCCAGCAGCATCCGGGACAGCCTTCGGGACGAGCAGTACTTC. Protein: CASSIRDSLRDEQYF. The J gene is TRBJ2-4, the V gene TRBV7-2, with 7 positions matching TRBD1. The J call may not be correct, given that the DNA end is closer to TRBJ2-7. There are 15 residues in the CDR3. Germline V gene sequence: CDR1 SGHTA, CDR2 FQGNSA.

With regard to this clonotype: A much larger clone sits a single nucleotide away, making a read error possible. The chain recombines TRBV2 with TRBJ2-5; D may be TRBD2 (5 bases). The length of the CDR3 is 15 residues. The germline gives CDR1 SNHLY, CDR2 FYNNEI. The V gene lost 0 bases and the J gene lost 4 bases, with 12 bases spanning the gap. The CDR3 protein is CASSEARTRRETQYF. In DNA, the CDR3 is TGTGCCAGCAGTGAAGCCCGGACTCGCCGAGAGACCCAGTACTTC.

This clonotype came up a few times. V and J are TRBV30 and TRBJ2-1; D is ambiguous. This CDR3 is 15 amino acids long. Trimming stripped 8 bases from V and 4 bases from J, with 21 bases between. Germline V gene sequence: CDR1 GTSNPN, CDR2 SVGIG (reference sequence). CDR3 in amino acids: CAGNDGPPEYNEQFF. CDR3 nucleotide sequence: TGTGCCGGAAACGACGGGCCGCCCGAGTACAATGAGCAGTTCTTC.

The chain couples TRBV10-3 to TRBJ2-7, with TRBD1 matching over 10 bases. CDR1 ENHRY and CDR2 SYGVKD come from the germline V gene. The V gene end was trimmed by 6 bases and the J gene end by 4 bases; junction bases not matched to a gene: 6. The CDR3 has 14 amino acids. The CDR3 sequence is CAISSGTGEYEQYF. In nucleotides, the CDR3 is TGTGCCATCAGCTCCGGGACAGGGGAATACGAGCAGTACTTC.

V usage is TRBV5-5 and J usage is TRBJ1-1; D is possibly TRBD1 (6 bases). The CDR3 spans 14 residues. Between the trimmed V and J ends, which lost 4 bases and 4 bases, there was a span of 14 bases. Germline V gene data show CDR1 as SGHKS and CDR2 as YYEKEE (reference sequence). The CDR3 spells CASSLEDRPTEAFF. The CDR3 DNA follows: TGTGCCAGCAGCCTTGAGGACAGACCCACTGAAGCTTTCTTT. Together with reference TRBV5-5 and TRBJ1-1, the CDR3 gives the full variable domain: DAGVTQSPTHLIKTRGQQVTLRCSPISGHKSVSWYQQVLGQGPQFIFQYYEKEERGRGNFPDRFSARQFPNYSSELNVNALLLGDSALYLCASSLEDRPTEAFFGQGTRLTVV.

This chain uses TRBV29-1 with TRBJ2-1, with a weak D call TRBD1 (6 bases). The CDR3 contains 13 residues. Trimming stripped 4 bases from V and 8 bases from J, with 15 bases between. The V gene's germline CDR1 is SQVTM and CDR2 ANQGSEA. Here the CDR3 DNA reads TGCAGCGTTGGTAGGACAGCGCGGGATGAGCAGTTCTTC. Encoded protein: CSVGRTARDEQFF.

CDR3 in amino acids: CASSLLPGTGQFF. DNA for the CDR3: TGTGCCAGCAGCTTGTTGCCAGGGACGGGGCAGTTCTTC. The chain couples TRBV5-6 to TRBJ2-1; D is perhaps TRBD1 or TRBD2 (5 bases each). Germline loops: CDR1 SGHDT, CDR2 YYEEEE. The CDR3 length is 13 residues. The germline V and J ends were trimmed by 1 base and 12 bases, with 14 bases remaining between them.

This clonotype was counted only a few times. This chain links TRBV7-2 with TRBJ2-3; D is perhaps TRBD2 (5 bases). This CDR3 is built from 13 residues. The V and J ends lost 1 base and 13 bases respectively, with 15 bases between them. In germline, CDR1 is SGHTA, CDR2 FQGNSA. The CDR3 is CASSLERDQAKYF. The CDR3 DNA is TGTGCCAGCAGCTTAGAACGGGATCAAGCTAAGTATTTT.

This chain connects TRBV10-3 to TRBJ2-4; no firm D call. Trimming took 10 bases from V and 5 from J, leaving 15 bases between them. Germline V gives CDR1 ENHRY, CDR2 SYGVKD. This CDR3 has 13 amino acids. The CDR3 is CATAGIAENIQYF. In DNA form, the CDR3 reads TGTGCCACCGCTGGGATAGCTGAAAACATTCAGTACTTC.

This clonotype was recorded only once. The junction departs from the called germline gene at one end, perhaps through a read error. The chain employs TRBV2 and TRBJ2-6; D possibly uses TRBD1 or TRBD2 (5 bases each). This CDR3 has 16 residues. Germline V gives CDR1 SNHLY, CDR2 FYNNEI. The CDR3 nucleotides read TGTGCCACCCTTCGATTTGAGGGATCTGGGGCCAATGTCCTGACTTTC. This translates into CATLRFEGSGANVLTF.

The CDR3 loop is CASSHGLAGGGSEQYF. The CDR3 DNA follows: TGTGCCAGCAGCCATGGACTAGCGGGGGGCGGAAGCGAGCAGTACTTC. The chain combines TRBV7-9 with TRBJ2-7; 14 bases are shared with TRBD2. Germline trimming cut 5 bases from V and 6 bases from J; bases unmatched to any gene: 9. The germline gives CDR1 SEHNR, CDR2 FQNEAQ (reference sequence). This CDR3 spans 16 amino acids.

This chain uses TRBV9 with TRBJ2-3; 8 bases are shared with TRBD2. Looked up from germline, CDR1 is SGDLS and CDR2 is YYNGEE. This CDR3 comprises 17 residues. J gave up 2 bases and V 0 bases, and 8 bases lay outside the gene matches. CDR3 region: CASSVASGPGNTDTQYF. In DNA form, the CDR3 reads TGTGCCAGCAGCGTAGCTAGCGGGCCAGGGAACACAGATACGCAGTATTTT.

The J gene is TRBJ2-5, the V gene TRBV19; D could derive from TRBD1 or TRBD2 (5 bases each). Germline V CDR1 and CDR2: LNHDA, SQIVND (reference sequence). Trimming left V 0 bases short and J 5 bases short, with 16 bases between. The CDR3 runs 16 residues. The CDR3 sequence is CASSIEGSSREETQYF. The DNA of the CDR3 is TGTGCCAGTAGTATAGAAGGGTCGAGCAGGGAGGAGACCCAGTACTTC. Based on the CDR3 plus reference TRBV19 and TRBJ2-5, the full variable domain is DGGITQSPKYLFRKEGQNVTLSCEQNLNHDAMYWYRQDPGQGLRLIYYSQIVNDFQKGDIAEGYSVSREKKESFPLTVTSAQKNPTAFYLCASSIEGSSREETQYFGPGTRLLVL.

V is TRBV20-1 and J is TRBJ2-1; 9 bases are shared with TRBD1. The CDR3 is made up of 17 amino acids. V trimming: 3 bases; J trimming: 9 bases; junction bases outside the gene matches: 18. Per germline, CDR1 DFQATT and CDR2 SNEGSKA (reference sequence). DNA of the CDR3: TGCAGTGCTAGGCCGACGGTTGGGACAGGGTTGTTCGGTGAGCAGTTCTTC. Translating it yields CSARPTVGTGLFGEQFF.

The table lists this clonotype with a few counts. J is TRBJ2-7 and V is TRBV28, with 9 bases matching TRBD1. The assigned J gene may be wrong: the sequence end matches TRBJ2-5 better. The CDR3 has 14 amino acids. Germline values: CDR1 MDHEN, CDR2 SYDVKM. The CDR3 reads CASSFRTGEETQYF. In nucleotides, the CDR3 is TGTGCCAGCAGTTTCCGGACAGGGGAAGAGACCCAGTACTTC.

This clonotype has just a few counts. The CDR3 protein is CSVEWGLADYNEQFF. The CDR3 nucleotides read TGCAGCGTTGAGTGGGGACTAGCGGACTACAATGAGCAGTTCTTC. The chain is built from TRBV29-1 and TRBJ2-1; 11 bases map to TRBD2. Trimming at V came to 3 bases and at J to 3 bases, leaving 4 bases not matched to a gene. The germline CDR1 and CDR2 sequences are SQVTM and ANQGSEA. This CDR3 comprises 15 residues.

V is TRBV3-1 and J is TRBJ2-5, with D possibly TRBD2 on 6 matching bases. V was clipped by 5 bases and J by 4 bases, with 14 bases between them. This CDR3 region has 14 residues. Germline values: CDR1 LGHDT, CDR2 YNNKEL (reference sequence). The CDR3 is CASSTRTMRETQYF. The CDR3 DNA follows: TGTGCCAGCAGCACACGGACTATGCGAGAGACCCAGTACTTC.

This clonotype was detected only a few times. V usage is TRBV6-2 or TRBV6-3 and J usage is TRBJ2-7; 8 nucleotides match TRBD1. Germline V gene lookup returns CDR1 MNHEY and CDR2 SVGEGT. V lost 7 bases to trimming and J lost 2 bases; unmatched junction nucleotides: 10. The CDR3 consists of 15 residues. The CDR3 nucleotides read TGTGCCAGCATCGGGGTCCGGGACAGGACCTACGAGCAGTACTTC. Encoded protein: CASIGVRDRTYEQYF.

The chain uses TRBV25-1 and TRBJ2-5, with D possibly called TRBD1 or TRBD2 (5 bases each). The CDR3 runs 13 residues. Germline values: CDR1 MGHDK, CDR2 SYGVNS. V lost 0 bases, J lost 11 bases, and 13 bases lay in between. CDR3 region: CASSEYGGYGQYF. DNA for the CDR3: TGTGCCAGCAGTGAATATGGGGGTTACGGGCAGTACTTC. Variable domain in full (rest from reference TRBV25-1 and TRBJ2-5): EADIYQTPRYLVIGTGKKITLECSQTMGHDKMYWYQQDPGMELHLIHYSYGVNSTEKGDLSSESTVSRIRTEHFPLTLESARPSHTSQYLCASSEYGGYGQYFGPGTRLLVL.

CDR3 DNA sequence: TGCAGTGCTAGAGATACTGAGCGGTCGAGCTCCTACAATGAGCAGTTCTTC. It codes for CSARDTERSSSYNEQFF. This rearrangement joins TRBV20-1 to TRBJ2-1, with D tentatively TRBD2 (5 bases). The germline V gene has CDR1 DFQATT and CDR2 SNEGSKA (reference sequence). Trimming took 0 bases from V and 0 from J, leaving 15 bases between them. CDR3 size: 17 residues.

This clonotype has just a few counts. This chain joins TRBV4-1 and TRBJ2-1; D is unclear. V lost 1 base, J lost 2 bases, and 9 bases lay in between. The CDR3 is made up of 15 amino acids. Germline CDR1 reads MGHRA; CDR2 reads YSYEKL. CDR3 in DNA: TGCGCCAGCAGCCAAGGGGATGTAGCCTACAATGAGCAGTTCTTC. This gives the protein CASSQGDVAYNEQFF.

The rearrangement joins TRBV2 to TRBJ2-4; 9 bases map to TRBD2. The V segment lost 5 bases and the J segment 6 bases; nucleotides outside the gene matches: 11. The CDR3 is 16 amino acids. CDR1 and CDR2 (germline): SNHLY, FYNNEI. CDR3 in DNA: TGTGCCAGCAGTTGGGAGACTAGCGGTGTCGTAAACATTCAGTACTTC. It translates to CASSWETSGVVNIQYF.